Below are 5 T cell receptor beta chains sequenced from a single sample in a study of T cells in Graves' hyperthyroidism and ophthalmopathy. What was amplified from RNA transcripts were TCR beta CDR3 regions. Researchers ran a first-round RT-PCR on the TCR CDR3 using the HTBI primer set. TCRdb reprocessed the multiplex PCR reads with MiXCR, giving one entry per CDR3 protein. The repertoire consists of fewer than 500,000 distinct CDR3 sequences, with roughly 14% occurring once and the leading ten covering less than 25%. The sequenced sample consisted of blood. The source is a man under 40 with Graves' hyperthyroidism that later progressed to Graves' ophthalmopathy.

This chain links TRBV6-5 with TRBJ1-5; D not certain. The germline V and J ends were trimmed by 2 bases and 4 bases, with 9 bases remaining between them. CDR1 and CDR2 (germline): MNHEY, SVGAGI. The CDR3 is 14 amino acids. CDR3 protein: CASSYRSENQPQHF. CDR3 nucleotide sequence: TGTGCCAGCAGTTACCGGTCGGAGAATCAGCCCCAGCATTTT.

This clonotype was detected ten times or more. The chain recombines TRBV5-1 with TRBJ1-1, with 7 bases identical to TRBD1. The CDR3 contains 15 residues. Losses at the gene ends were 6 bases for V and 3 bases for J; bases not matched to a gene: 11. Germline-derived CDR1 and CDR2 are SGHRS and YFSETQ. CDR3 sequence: CASKYRTGSHTEAFF. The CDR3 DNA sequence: TGCGCCAGCAAATATCGGACAGGTTCGCACACTGAAGCTTTCTTT.

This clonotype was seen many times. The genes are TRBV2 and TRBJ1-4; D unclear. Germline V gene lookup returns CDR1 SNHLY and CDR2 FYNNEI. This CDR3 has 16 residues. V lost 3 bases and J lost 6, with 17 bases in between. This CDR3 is CASSDLARGSHEKLFF. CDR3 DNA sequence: TGTGCCAGCAGTGATTTGGCGCGCGGGAGCCATGAAAAACTGTTTTTT.

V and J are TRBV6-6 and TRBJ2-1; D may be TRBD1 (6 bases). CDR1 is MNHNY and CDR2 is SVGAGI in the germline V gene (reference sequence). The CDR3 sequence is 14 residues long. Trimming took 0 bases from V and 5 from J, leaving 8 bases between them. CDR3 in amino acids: CASSYSGHNNEQFF. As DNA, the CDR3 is TGTGCCAGCAGTTACTCGGGACATAACAATGAGCAGTTCTTC.

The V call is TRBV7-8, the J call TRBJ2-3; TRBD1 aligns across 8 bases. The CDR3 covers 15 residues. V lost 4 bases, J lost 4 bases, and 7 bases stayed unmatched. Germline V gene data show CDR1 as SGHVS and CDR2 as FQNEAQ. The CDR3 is CASSSFGQGADTQYF. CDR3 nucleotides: TGTGCCAGCAGCTCCTTCGGACAGGGTGCAGATACGCAGTATTTT.